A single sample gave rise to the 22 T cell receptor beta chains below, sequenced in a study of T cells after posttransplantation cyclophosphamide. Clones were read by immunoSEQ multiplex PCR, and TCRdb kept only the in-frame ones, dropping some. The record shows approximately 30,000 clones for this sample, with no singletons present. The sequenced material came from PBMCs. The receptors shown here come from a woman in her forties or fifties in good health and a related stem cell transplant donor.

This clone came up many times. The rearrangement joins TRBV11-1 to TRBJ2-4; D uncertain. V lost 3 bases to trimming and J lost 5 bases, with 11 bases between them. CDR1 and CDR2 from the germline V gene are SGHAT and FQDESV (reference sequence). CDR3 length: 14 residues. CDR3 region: CASSFGGPENIQYF. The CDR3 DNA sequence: TGTGCCAGCAGCTTCGGCGGCCCGGAAAACATTCAGTACTTC.

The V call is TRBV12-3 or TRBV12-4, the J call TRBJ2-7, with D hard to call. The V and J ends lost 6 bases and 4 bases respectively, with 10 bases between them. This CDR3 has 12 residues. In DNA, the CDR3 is TGTGCCAGCAGAGATACAGAATACGAGCAGTACTTC. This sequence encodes CASRDTEYEQYF.

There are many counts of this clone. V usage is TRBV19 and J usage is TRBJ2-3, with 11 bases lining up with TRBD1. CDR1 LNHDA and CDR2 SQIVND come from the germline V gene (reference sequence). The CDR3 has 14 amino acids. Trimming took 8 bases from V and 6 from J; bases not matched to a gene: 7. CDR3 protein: CASGTGGYSDTQYF. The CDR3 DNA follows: TGTGCCAGTGGGACAGGGGGTTATTCGGATACGCAGTATTTT.

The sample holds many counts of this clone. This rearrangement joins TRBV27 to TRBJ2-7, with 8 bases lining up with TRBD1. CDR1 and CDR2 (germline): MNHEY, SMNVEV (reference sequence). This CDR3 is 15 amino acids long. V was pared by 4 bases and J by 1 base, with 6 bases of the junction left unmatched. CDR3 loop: CASSSTGVLSYEQYF. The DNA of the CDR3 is TGTGCCAGCAGTTCGACAGGGGTCCTATCCTACGAGCAGTACTTC.

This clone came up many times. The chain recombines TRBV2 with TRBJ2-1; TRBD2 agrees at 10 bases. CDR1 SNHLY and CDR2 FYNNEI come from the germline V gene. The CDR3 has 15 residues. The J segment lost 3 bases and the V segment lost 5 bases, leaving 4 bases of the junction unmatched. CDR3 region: CASSKLAGDYNEQFF. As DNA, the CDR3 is TGTGCCAGCAGTAAGCTAGCGGGAGACTACAATGAGCAGTTCTTC.

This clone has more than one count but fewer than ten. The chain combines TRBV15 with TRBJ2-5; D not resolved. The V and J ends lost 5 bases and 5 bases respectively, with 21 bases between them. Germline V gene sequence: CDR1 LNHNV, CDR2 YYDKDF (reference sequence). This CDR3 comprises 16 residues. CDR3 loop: CATSEPGERDGETQYF. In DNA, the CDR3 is TGTGCCACCAGCGAGCCGGGTGAGCGCGACGGGGAGACCCAGTACTTC.

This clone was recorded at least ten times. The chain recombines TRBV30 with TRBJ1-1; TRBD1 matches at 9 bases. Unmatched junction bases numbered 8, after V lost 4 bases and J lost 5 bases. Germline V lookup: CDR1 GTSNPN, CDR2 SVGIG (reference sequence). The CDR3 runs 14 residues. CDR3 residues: CAWNRDRVYTEAFF. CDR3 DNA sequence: TGTGCCTGGAACAGGGACAGGGTGTATACTGAAGCTTTCTTT.

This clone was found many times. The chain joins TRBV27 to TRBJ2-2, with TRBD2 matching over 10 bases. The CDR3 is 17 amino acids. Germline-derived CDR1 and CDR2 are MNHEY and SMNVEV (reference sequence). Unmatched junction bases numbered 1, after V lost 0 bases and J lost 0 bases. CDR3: CASSLSGLAPNTGELFF. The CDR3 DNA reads TGTGCCAGCAGTTTATCGGGACTAGCGCCGAACACCGGGGAGCTGTTTTTT.

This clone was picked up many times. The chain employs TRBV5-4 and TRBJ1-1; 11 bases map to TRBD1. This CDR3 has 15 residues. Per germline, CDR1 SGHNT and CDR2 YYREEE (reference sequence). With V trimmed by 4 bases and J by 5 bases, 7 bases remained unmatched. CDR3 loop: CASSLGQGAGTEAFF. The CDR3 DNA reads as TGTGCCAGCAGCCTAGGACAGGGGGCTGGGACTGAAGCTTTCTTT. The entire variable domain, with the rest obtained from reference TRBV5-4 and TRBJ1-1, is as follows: ETGVTQSPTHLIKTRGQQVTLRCSSQSGHNTVSWYQQALGQGPQFIFQYYREEENGRGNFPPRFSGLQFPNYSSELNVNALELDDSALYLCASSLGQGAGTEAFFGQGTRLTVV.

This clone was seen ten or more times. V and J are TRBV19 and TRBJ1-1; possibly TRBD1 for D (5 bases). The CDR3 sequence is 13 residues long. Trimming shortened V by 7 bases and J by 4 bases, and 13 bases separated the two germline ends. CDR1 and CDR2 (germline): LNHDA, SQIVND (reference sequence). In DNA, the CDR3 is TGTGCCAGTAACCGAGTTAGGGGCACTGAAGCTTTCTTT. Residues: CASNRVRGTEAFF.

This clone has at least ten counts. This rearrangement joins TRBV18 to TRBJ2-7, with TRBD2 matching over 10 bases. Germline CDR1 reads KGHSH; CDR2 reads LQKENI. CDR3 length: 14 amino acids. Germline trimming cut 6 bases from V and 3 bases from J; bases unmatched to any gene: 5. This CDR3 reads CASSPGLANYEQYF. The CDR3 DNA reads TGTGCCAGCTCCCCGGGACTAGCGAACTACGAGCAGTACTTC.

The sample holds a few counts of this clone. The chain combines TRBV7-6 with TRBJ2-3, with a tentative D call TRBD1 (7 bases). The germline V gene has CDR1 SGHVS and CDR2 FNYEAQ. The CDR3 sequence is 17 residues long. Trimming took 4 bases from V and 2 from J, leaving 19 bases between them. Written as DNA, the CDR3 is TGTGCCAGCAGCTACTCCCAGGGGGGCACGTACACAGATACGCAGTATTTT. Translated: CASSYSQGGTYTDTQYF. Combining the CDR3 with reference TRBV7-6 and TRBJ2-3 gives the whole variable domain GAGVSQSPRYKVTKRGQDVALRCDPISGHVSLYWYRQALGQGPEFLTYFNYEAQQDKSGLPNDRFSAERPEGSISTLTIQRTEQRDSAMYRCASSYSQGGTYTDTQYFGPGTRLTVL.

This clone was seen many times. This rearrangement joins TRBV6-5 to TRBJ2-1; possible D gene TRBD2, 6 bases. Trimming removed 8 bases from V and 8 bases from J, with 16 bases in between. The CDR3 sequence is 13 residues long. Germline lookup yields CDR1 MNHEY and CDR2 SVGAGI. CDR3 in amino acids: CASRDSFLDEQFF. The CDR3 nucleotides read TGTGCCAGCCGGGACTCCTTCTTGGATGAGCAGTTCTTC.

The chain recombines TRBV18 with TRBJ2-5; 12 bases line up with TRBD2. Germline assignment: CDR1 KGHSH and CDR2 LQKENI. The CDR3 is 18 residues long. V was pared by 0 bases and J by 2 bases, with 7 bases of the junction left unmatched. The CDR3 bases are TGTGCCAGCTCACCACCCTTATCCGGACTAGCGGGACAAGAGACCCAGTACTTC. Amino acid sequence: CASSPPLSGLAGQETQYF.

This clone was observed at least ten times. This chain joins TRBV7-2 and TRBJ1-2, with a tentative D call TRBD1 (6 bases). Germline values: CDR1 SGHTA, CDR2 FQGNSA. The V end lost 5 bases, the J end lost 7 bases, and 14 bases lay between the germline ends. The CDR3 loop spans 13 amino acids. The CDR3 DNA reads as TGTGCCAGCAGCCAACGTACAGGGTTTGGCTACACCTTC. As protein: CASSQRTGFGYTF.

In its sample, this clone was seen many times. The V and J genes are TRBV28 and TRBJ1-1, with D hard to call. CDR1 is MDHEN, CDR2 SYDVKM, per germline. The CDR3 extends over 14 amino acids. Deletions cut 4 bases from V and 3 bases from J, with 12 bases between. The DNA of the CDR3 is TGTGCCAGCAGTTCAATGAATAGGGACACTGAAGCTTTCTTT. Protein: CASSSMNRDTEAFF.

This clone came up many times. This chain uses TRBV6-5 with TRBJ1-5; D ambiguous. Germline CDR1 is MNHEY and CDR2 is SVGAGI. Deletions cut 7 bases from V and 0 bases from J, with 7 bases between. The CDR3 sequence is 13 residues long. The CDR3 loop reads CASNEGSNQPQHF. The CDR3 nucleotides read TGTGCCAGCAACGAGGGTAGCAATCAGCCCCAGCATTTT.

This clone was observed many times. The CDR3 spells CASSLEREGYEQYF. The CDR3 region has the DNA TGCGCCAGCAGCTTGGAGCGGGAGGGCTACGAGCAGTACTTC. The J gene is TRBJ2-7, the V gene TRBV5-1; 10 nucleotides line up with TRBD2. CDR1 SGHRS and CDR2 YFSETQ come from the germline V gene. J was trimmed by 3 bases and V by 0 bases; bases with no gene match: 0. The CDR3 is 14 amino acids.

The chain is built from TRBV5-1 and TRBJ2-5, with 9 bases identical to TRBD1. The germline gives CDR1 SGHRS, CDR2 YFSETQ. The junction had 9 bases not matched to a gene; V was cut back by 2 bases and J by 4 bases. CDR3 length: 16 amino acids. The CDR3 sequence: CASSFFGQGRVETQYF. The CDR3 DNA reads TGCGCCAGCAGCTTCTTTGGACAGGGGAGGGTAGAGACCCAGTACTTC.

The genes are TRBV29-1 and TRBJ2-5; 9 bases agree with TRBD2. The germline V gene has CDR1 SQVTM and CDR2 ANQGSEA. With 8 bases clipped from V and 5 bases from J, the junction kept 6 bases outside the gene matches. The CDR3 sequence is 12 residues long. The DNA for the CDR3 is TGCAGCCAGGGGACTAGCAGGGAGACCCAGTACTTC. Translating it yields CSQGTSRETQYF.

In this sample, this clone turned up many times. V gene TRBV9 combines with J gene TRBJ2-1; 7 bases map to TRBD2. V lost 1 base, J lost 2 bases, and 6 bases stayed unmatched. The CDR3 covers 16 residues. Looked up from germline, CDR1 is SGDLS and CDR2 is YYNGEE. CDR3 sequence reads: CASSVQGAGTYNEQFF. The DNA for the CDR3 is TGTGCCAGCAGCGTACAGGGAGCGGGGACCTACAATGAGCAGTTCTTC. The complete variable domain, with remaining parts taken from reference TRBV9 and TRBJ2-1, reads DSGVTQTPKHLITATGQRVTLRCSPRSGDLSVYWYQQSLDQGLQFLIQYYNGEERAKGNILERFSAQQFPDLHSELNLSSLELGDSALYFCASSVQGAGTYNEQFFGPGTRLTVL.

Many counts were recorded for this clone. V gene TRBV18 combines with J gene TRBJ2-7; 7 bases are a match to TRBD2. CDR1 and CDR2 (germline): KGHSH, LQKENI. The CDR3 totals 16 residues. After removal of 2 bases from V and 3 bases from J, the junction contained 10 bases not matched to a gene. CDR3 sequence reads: CASSPNRAGTGYEQYF. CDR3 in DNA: TGTGCCAGCTCACCAAACAGAGCGGGAACGGGCTACGAGCAGTACTTC.